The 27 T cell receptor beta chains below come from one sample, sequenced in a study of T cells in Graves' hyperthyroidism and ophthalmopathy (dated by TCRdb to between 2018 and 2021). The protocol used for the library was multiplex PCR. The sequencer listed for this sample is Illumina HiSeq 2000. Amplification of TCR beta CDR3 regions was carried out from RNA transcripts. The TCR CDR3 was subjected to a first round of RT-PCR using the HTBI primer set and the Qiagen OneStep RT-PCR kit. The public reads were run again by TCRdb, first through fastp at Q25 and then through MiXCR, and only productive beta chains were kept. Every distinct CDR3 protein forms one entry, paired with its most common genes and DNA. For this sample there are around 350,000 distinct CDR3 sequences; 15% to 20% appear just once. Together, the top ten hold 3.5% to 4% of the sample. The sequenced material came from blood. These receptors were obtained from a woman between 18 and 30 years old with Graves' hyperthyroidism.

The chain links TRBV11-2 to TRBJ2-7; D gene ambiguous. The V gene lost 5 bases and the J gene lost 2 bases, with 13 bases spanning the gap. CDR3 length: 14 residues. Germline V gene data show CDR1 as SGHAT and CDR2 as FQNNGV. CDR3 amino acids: CASSLWGIAYEQYF. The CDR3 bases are TGTGCCAGCAGCCTATGGGGAATCGCCTACGAGCAGTACTTC. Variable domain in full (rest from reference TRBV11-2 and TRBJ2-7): EAGVAQSPRYKIIEKRQSVAFWCNPISGHATLYWYQQILGQGPKLLIQFQNNGVVDDSQLPKDRFSAERLKGVDSTLKIQPAKLEDSAVYLCASSLWGIAYEQYFGPGTRLTVT.

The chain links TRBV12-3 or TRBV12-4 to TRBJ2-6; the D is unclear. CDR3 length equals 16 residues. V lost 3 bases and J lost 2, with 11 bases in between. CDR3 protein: CASSFARAAGANVLTF. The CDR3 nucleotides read TGTGCCAGCAGTTTTGCCCGGGCGGCTGGGGCCAACGTCCTGACTTTC.

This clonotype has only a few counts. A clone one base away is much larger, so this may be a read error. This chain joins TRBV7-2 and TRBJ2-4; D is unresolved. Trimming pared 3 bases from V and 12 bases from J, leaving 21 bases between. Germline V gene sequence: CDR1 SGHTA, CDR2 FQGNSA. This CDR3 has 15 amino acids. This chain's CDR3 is CASSFPAGQLHSQYF. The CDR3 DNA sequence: TGTGCCAGCAGCTTCCCCGCCGGGCAATTGCACAGTCAGTACTTC.

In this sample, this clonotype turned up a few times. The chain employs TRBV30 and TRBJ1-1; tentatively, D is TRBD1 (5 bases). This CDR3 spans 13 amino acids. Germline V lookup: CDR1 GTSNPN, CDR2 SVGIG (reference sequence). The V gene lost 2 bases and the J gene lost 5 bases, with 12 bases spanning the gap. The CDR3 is CAWSTGARTEAFF. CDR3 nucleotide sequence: TGTGCCTGGAGTACCGGGGCGAGGACTGAAGCTTTCTTT.

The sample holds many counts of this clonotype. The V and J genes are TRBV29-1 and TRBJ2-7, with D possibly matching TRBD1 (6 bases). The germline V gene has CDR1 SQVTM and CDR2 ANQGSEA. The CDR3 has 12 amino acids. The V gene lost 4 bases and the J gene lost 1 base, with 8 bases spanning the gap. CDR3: CSVAGDSYEQYF. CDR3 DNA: TGCAGCGTTGCAGGGGATTCCTACGAGCAGTACTTC.

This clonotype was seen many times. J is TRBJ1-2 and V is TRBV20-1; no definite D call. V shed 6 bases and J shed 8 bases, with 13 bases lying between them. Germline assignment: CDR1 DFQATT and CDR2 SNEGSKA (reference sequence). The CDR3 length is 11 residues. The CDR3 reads CSARTRQGYTF. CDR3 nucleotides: TGCAGTGCAAGGACTCGTCAAGGCTACACCTTC.

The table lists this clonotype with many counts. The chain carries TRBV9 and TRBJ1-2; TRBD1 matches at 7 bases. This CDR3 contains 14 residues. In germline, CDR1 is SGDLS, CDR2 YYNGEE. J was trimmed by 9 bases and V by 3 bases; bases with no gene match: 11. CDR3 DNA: TGTGCCAGCAGCGAGTATATAGGGACAGTCAGCTACACCTTC. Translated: CASSEYIGTVSYTF.

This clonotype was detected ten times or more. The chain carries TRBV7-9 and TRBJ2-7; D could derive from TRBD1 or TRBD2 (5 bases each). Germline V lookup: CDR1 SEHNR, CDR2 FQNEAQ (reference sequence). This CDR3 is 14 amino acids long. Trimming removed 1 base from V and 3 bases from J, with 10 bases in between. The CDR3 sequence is CASSLGLGVYEQYF. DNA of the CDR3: TGTGCCAGCAGCTTAGGTTTGGGGGTCTACGAGCAGTACTTC.

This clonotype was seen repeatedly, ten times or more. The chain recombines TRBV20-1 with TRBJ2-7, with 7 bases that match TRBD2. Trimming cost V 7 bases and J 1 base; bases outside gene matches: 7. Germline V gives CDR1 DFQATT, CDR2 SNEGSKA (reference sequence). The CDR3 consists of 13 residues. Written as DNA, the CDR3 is TGCAGTGTACAAGCGGGGAGATCCTACGAGCAGTACTTC. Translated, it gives CSVQAGRSYEQYF.

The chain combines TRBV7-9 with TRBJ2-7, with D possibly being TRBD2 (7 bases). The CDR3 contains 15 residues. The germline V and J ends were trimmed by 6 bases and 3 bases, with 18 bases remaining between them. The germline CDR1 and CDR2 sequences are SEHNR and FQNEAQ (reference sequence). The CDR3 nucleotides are TGTGCCAGCAGTGTGGGAGGGACACGGGTCTACGAGCAGTACTTC. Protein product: CASSVGGTRVYEQYF.

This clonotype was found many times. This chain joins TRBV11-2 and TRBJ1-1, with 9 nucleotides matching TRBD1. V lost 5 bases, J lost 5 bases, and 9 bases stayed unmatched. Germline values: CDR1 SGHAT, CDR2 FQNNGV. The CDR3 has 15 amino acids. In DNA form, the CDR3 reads TGTGCCAGCAGCGTTGACAGGGGGAGGTGGACTGAAGCTTTCTTT. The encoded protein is CASSVDRGRWTEAFF.

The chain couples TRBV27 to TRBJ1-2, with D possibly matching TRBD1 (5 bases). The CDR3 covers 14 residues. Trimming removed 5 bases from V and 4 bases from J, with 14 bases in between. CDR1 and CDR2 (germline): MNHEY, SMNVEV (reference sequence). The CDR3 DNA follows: TGTGCCAGCAGTCTAAGAGTTCAGGGCTATGGCTACACCTTC. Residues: CASSLRVQGYGYTF.

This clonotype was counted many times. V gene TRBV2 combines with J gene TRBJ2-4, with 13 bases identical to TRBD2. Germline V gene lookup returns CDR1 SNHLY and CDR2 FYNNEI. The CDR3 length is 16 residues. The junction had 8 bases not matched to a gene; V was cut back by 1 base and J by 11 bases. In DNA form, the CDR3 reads TGTGCCAGCAGTGAAGGGGGACTAGCGGGGTACGGCCTTCAGTACTTC. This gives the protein CASSEGGLAGYGLQYF.

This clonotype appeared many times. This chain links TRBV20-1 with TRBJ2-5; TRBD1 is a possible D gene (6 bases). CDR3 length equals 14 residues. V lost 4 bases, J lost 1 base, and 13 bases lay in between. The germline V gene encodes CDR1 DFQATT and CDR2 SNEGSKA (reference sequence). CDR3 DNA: TGCAGTGCTATTATGGGGGCCGGCCAAGAGACCCAGTACTTC. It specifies CSAIMGAGQETQYF.

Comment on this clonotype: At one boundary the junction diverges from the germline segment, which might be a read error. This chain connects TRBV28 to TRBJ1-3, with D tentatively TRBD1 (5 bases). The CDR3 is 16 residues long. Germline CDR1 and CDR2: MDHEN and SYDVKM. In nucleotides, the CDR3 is TGTGCCAGCAGCTCCCTGGGCAGGGCGGCCAGAAACACTATATATTTT. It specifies CASSSLGRAARNTIYF.

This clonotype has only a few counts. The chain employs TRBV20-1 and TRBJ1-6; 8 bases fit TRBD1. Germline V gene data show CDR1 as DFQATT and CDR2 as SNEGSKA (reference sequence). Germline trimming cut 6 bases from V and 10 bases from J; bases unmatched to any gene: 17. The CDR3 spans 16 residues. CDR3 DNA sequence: TGCAGTGCCGATAGGACGGCCGGACAGGGCGGCTCACCCCTCCACTTT. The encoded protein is CSADRTAGQGGSPLHF.

CDR3 protein: CASSLRGRSYTF. In nucleotides, the CDR3 is TGCGCCAGCAGCTTGCGAGGACGAAGCTACACCTTC. The rearrangement uses TRBV5-1 and TRBJ1-2; unclear D gene. The germline V gene has CDR1 SGHRS and CDR2 YFSETQ. Trimming removed 1 base at V and 9 bases at J, with 10 bases between. The CDR3 consists of 12 residues.

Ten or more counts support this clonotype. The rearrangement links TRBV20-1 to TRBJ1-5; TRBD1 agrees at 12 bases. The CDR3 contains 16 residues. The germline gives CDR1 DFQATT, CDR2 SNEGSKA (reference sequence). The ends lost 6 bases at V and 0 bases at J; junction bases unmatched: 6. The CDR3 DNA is TGCAGTGCCGGGACAGGGGGCGCGGGTAGCAATCAGCCCCAGCATTTT. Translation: CSAGTGGAGSNQPQHF.

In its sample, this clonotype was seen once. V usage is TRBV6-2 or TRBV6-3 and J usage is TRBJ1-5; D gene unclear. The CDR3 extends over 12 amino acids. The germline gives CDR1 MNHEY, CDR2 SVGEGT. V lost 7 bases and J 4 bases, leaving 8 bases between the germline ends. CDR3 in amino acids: CASTDQNQPQHF. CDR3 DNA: TGTGCCAGCACCGACCAAAATCAGCCCCAGCATTTT.

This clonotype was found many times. DNA of the CDR3: TGTGCCAGCAGCCGTATCCACTCTGGAAACACCATATATTTT. Amino acids: CASSRIHSGNTIYF. The chain links TRBV11-2 to TRBJ1-3, with unresolved D. Trimming pared 5 bases from V and 0 bases from J, leaving 8 bases between. This CDR3 comprises 14 residues. The germline gives CDR1 SGHAT, CDR2 FQNNGV. Supplemented by reference TRBV11-2 and TRBJ1-3, the full variable domain reads EAGVAQSPRYKIIEKRQSVAFWCNPISGHATLYWYQQILGQGPKLLIQFQNNGVVDDSQLPKDRFSAERLKGVDSTLKIQPAKLEDSAVYLCASSRIHSGNTIYFGEGSWLTVV.

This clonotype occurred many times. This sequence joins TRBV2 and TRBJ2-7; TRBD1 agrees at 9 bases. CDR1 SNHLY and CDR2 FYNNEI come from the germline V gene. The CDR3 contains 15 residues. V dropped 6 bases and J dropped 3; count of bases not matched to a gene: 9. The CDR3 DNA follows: TGTGCCAGCAGCGAGGGACAGGGAGTGAACTACGAGCAGTACTTC. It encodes CASSEGQGVNYEQYF.

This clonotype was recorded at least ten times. The DNA of the CDR3 is TGTGCCAGCAGCAGAGAAGGCTACGAGCAGTACTTC. Translating gives CASSREGYEQYF. The chain joins TRBV11-1 to TRBJ2-7; no firm D call. There are 12 residues in the CDR3. The germline V gene has CDR1 SGHAT and CDR2 FQDESV (reference sequence). Between the trimmed V and J ends, which lost 5 bases and 3 bases, there was a span of 8 bases.

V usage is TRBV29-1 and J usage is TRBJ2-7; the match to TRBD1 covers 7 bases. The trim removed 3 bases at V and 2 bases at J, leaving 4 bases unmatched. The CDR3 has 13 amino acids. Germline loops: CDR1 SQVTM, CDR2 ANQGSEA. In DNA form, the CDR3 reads TGCAGCGTTGACTCCGGGACAGCCTACGAGCAGTACTTC. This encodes CSVDSGTAYEQYF.

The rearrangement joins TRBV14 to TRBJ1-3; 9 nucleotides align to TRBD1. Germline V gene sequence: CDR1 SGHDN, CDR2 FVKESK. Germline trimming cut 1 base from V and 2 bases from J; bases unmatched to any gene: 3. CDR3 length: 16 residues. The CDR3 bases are TGTGCCAGCAGCCAAGCTAGGACAGGGGCTGGAAACACCATATATTTT. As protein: CASSQARTGAGNTIYF.

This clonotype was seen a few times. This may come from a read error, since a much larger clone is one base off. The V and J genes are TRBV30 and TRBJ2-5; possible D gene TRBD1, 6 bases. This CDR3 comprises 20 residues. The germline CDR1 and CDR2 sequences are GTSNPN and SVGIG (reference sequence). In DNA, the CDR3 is TGTGCCTGGAGTAGCCTGGGGTGGCTAGGGGCAAAGTGGGGACAAGAGACCAAGTACTTC. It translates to CAWSSLGWLGAKWGQETKYF.

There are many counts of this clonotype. The CDR3 spells CASSPQSKETQYF. CDR3 DNA: TGTGCCAGCAGCCCGCAATCAAAAGAGACCCAGTACTTC. The chain recombines TRBV13 with TRBJ2-5; unclear D gene. Trimming pared 5 bases from V and 3 bases from J, leaving 10 bases between. Germline V gene sequence: CDR1 PRHDT, CDR2 FYEKMQ (reference sequence). The CDR3 spans 13 residues.

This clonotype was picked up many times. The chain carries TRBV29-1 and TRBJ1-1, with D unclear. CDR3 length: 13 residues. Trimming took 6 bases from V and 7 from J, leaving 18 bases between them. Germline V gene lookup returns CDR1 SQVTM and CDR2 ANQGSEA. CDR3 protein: CSVSGRQRGEAFF. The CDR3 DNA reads TGCAGCGTCTCAGGACGCCAGCGGGGTGAAGCTTTCTTT. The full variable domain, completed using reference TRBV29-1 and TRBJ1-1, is SAVISQKPSRDICQRGTSLTIQCQVDSQVTMMFWYRQQPGQSLTLIATANQGSEATYESGFVIDKFPISRPNLTFSTLTVSNMSPEDSSIYLCSVSGRQRGEAFFGQGTRLTVV.